Listed below are T cell receptor beta chains from one sample, sequenced in a study of cytomegalovirus exposure and HLA in healthy donors. Only in-frame clones appear in the TCRdb table, and some are missing; sequencing was by immunoSEQ multiplex PCR. This table holds some 150,000 clones, about 77% found once. Input material: PBMCs. Receptors were obtained from a woman aged 40 to 49 in good health and CMV-seronegative. CDR3s include the opening cysteine and the closing phenylalanine or tryptophan. D genes are given only for firm matches. Some rows have no size entry. The others give once, few or many, or a class for an expanded clone.

D: -; V: TRBV29-1; J: TRBJ2-2; size: -; DNA: TGCAGCGCCGATTTAAGTAGGGGTGCCACCGGGGAGCTGTTTTTT; CDR3: CSADLSRGATGELFF
D: TRBD1; V: TRBV5-1; J: TRBJ1-6; size: once; DNA: TGCGCCAGCAGCGGCGGACAGGGGGTGAGCTCACCCCTCCACTTT; CDR3: CASSGGQGVSSPLHF
D: TRBD1; V: TRBV4-2; J: TRBJ1-4; size: few; DNA: TGTGCCAGCAGCCAAGACTTTGCAGGGGGAGCAACTAATGAAAAACTGTTTTTT; CDR3: CASSQDFAGGATNEKLFF
D: TRBD1; V: TRBV4-1; J: TRBJ1-5; size: -; DNA: TGCGCCAGCAGCTACGGGACAGGGGATCAGCCCCGGCATTTT; CDR3: CASSYGTGDQPRHF
D: TRBD1; V: TRBV28; J: TRBJ2-5; size: -; DNA: TGTGCCAGCAGTCCAGGGGGTGGAGGCCAAGAGACCCAGTACTTC; CDR3: CASSPGGGGQETQYF
D: -; V: TRBV6-5; J: TRBJ2-3; size: -; DNA: TGTGCCAGCAGTTATCCCTATACGGTGACAGATACGCAGTATTTT; CDR3: CASSYPYTVTDTQYF
D: -; V: TRBV4-1; J: TRBJ2-2; size: -; DNA: TGCGCCAGCAGCCAAGATGGGCCCCTCACCGGGGAGCTGTTTTTT; CDR3: CASSQDGPLTGELFF
D: TRBD2; V: TRBV5-1; J: TRBJ2-1; size: -; DNA: TGCGCCAGCAGCTTGACTAGCGGGGGGCTCCACAATGAGCAGTTCTTC; CDR3: CASSLTSGGLHNEQFF
D: -; V: TRBV19; J: TRBJ1-1; size: -; DNA: TGTGCCAGTAGTCCCCAGGGCACTGAAGCTTTCTTT; CDR3: CASSPQGTEAFF
D: TRBD1; V: TRBV4-3; J: TRBJ2-7; size: -; DNA: TGCGCCAGCAGCCAAGATACCGGGACAGGTCGGTTGGGTACCTACGAGCAGTACTTC; CDR3: CASSQDTGTGRLGTYEQYF
D: TRBD1; V: TRBV6-5; J: TRBJ1-6; size: few; DNA: TGTGCCAGCAGTTACTCTCCGACGACAGGGAATTCACCCCTCCACTTT; CDR3: CASSYSPTTGNSPLHF
D: TRBD1; V: TRBV7-2; J: TRBJ1-1; size: -; DNA: TGTGCCAGCAGCATGGACAGGGGCACTGAAGCTTTCTTT; CDR3: CASSMDRGTEAFF
D: -; V: TRBV28; J: TRBJ1-5; size: -; DNA: TGTGCCAGCAGTTTAGGAGGGGTCAGCAATCAGCCCCAGCATTTT; CDR3: CASSLGGVSNQPQHF
D: TRBD1; V: TRBV27; J: TRBJ1-1; size: -; DNA: TGTGCCAGCAGCTCCTGGACAGGGGAGGTTGAAGCTTTCTTT; CDR3: CASSSWTGEVEAFF
D: -; V: TRBV9; J: TRBJ1-1; size: -; DNA: TGTGCCAGCAGCGTAGAGCTCGGGAACACTGAAGCTTTCTTT; CDR3: CASSVELGNTEAFF
D: -; V: TRBV9; J: TRBJ2-3; size: -; DNA: TGTGCCAGCAGCGTGAGGACAGTGATAGGCACAGATACGCAGTATTTT; CDR3: CASSVRTVIGTDTQYF
D: TRBD1; V: TRBV7-9; J: TRBJ1-1; size: -; DNA: TGTGCCAGCAGCTTAGCCCCTCGACAGGGGGCCGGTTTGAACACTGAAGCTTTCTTT; CDR3: CASSLAPRQGAGLNTEAFF
D: -; V: TRBV7-6; J: TRBJ1-2; size: -; DNA: TGTGCCAGCAGCCCACAAGGGGGTCCCTATGGCTACACCTTC; CDR3: CASSPQGGPYGYTF
D: -; V: TRBV7-3; J: TRBJ2-1; size: -; DNA: TGTGCCAGCAGCATACAGGGATACAATGAGCAGTTCTTC; CDR3: CASSIQGYNEQFF
D: -; V: TRBV6-5; J: TRBJ2-3; size: -; DNA: TGTGCCAGCAGTTACTCATCGGGTACGCAGTATTTT; CDR3: CASSYSSGTQYF
D: -; V: TRBV29-1; J: TRBJ1-2; size: once; DNA: TGCAGCGTTGATCCATCGTCAGAGGGTTCTGGCTACACCTTC; CDR3: CSVDPSSEGSGYTF
D: TRBD1; V: TRBV2; J: TRBJ2-2; size: once; DNA: TGTGCCAGCGCCAAACAGGGGGTTACCGGGGAGCTGTTTTTT; CDR3: CASAKQGVTGELFF
D: TRBD2; V: TRBV27; J: TRBJ2-5; size: -; DNA: TGTGCCAGCAGGCTAACTAGCGGGGGGGCTCTCCAAGAGACCCAGTACTTC; CDR3: CASRLTSGGALQETQYF